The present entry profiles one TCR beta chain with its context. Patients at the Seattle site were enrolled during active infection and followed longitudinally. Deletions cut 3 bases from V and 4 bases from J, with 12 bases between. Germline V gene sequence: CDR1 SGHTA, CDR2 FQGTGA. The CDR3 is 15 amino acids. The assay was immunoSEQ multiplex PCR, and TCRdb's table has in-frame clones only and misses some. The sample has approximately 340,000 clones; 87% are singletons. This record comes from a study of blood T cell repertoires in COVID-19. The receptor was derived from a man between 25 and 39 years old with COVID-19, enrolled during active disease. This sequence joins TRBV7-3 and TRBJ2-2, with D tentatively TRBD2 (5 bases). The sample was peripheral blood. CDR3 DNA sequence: TGTGCCAGCAGCTTTCGGAGCGGCGGCACCGGGGAGCTGTTTTTT. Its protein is CASSFRSGGTGELFF.